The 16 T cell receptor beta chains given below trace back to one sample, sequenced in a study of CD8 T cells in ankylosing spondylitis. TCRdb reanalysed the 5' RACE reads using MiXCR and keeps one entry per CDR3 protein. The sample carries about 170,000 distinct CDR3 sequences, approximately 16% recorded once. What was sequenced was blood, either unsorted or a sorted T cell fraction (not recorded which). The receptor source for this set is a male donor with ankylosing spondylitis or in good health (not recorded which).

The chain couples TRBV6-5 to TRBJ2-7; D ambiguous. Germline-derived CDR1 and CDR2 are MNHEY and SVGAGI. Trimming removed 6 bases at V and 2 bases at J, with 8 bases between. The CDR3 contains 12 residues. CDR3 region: CASRASTYEQYF. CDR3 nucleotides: TGTGCCAGCAGGGCGAGTACCTACGAGCAGTACTTC.

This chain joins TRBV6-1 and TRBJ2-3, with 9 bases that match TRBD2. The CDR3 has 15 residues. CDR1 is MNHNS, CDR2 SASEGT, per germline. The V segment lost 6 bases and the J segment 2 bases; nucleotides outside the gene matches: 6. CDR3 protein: CASSDTSGHTDTQYF. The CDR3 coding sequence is TGTGCCAGCAGCGATACTAGCGGGCACACAGATACGCAGTATTTT.

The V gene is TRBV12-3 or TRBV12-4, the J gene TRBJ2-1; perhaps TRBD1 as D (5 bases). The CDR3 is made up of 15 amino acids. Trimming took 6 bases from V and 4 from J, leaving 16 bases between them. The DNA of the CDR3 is TGTGCCAGCAGCCACCCAGGGTTCCTGTACAATGAGCAGTTCTTC. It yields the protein CASSHPGFLYNEQFF.

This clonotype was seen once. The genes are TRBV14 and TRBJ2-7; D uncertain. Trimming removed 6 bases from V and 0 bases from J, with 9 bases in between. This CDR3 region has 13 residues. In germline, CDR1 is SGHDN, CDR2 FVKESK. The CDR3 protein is CASSRDTSYEQYF. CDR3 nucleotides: TGTGCCAGCAGTCGAGACACCTCCTACGAGCAGTACTTC.

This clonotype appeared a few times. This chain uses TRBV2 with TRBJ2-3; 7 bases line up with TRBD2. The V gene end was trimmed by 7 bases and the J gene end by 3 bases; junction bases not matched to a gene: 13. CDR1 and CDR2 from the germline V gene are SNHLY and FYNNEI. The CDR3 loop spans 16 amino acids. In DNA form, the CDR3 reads TGTGCCAGCATCGGGGACCTAGCGGATACGACAGATACGCAGTATTTT. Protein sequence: CASIGDLADTTDTQYF.

CDR3 residues: CASSFTSWVPAFF. The CDR3, as DNA: TGTGCCAGCAGTTTCACCTCATGGGTACCAGCTTTCTTT. This chain uses TRBV27 with TRBJ1-1; no clear D gene. The CDR3 is 13 amino acids. V lost 3 bases to trimming and J lost 10 bases, with 15 bases between them. The germline V gene has CDR1 MNHEY and CDR2 SMNVEV (reference sequence).

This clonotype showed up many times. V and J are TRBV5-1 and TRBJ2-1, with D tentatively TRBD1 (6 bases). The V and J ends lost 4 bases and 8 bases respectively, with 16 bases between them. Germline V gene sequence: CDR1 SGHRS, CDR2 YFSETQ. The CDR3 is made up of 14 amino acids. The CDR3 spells CASSNGQSWDEQFF. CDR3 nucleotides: TGCGCCAGCAGCAACGGACAGTCCTGGGATGAGCAGTTCTTC.

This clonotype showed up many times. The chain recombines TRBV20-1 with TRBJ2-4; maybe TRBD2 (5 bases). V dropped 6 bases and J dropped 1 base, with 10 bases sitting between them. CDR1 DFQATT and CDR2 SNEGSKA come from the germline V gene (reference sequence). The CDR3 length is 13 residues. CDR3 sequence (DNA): TGCAGTGCCCCTCCGGGGGCCAAAAACATTCAGTACTTC. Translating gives CSAPPGAKNIQYF.

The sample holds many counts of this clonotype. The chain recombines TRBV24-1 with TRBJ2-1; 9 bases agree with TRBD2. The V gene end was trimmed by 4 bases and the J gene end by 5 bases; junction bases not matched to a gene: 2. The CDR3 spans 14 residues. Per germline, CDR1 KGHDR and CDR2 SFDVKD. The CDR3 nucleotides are TGTGCCACCAGTGAGGGACTAGCCCACAATGAGCAGTTCTTC. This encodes CATSEGLAHNEQFF.

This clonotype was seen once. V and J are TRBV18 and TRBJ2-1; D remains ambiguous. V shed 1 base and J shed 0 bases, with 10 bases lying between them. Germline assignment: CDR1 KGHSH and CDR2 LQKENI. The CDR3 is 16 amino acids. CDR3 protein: CASSPQSRTSYNEQFF. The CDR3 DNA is TGTGCCAGCTCACCACAGAGCCGTACCTCCTACAATGAGCAGTTCTTC.

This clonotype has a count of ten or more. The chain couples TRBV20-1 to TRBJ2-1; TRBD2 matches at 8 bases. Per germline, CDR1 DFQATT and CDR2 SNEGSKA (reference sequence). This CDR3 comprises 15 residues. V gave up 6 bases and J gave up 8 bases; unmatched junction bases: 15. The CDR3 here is CSAASRRAAGDEQFF. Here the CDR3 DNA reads TGCAGTGCAGCGTCGCGCAGGGCAGCGGGGGATGAGCAGTTCTTC.

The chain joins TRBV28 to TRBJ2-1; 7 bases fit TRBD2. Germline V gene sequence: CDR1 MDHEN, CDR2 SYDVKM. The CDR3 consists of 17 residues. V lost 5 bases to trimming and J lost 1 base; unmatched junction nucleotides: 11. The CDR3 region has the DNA TGTGCCAGCAGTGACGGCAGCGGGATCGGGTCCTACAATGAGCAGTTCTTC. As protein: CASSDGSGIGSYNEQFF.

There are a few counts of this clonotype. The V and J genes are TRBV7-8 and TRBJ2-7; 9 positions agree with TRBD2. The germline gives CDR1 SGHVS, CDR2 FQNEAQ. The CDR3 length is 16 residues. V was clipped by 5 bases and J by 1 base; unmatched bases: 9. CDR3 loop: CASSPRGTSRSYEQYF. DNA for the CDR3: TGTGCCAGCAGCCCTAGAGGGACTAGCAGATCCTACGAGCAGTACTTC.

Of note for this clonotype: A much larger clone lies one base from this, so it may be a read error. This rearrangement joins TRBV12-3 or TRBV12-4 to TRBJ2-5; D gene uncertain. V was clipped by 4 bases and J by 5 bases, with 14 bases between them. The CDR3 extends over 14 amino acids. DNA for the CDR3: TGTGCCAGCAGTTCGTCCCCCCAGATCGAGACCCAGTACTTC. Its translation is CASSSSPQIETQYF.

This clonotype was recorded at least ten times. In DNA form, the CDR3 reads TGCGCCAGCAGCTTGTGGGGGGGTAGCTCCTACAATGAGCAGTTCTTC. This gives the protein CASSLWGGSSYNEQFF. The chain links TRBV5-1 to TRBJ2-1; 7 positions match TRBD2. This CDR3 spans 16 amino acids. J gave up 0 bases and V 1 base, and 4 bases lay outside the gene matches. Per germline, CDR1 SGHRS and CDR2 YFSETQ.

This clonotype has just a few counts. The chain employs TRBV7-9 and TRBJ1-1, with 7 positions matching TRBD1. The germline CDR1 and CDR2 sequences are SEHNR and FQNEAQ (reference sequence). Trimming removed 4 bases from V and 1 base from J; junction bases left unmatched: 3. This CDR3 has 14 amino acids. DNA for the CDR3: TGTGCCAGCAGCTGGGGACAGAAGAACACTGAAGCTTTCTTT. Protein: CASSWGQKNTEAFF. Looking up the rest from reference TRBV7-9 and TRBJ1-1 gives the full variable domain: DTGVSQNPRHKITKRGQNVTFRCDPISEHNRLYWYRQTLGQGPEFLTYFQNEAQLEKSRLLSDRFSAERPKGSFSTLEIQRTEQGDSAMYLCASSWGQKNTEAFFGQGTRLTVV.